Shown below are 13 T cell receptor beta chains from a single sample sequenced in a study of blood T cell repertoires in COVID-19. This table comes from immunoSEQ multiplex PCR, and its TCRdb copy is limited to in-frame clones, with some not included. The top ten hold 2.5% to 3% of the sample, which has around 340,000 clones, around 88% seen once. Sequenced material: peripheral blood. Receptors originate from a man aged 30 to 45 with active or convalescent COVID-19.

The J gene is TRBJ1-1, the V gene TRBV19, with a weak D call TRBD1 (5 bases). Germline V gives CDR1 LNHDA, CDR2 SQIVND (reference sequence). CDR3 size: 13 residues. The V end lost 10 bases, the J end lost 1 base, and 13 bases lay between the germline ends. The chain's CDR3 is CATTDRANTEAFF. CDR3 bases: TGTGCCACCACCGACAGAGCGAACACTGAAGCTTTCTTT.

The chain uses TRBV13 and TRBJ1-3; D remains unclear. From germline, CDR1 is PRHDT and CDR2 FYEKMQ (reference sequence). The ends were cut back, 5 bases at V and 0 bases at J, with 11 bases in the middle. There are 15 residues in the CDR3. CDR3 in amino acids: CASSQSGLSGNTIYF. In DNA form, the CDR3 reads TGTGCCAGCAGCCAGTCCGGACTCTCTGGAAACACCATATATTTT.

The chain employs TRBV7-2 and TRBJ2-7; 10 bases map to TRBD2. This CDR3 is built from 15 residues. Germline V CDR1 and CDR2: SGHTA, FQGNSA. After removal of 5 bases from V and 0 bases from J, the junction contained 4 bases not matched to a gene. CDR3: CASSISSGSSYEQYF. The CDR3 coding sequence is TGTGCCAGCAGCATATCTAGCGGGAGCTCCTACGAGCAGTACTTC.

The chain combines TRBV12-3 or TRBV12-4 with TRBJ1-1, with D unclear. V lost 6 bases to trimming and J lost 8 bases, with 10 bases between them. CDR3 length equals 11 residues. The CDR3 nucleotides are TGTGCCAGCAGCCAGACGGAGGAAGCTTTCTTT. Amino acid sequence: CASSQTEEAFF.

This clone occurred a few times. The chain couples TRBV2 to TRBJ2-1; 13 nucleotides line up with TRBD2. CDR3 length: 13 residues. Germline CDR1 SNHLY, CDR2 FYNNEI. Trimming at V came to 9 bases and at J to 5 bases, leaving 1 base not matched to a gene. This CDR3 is CARLAGGNNEQFF. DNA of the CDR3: TGTGCCAGACTAGCGGGGGGGAACAATGAGCAGTTCTTC.

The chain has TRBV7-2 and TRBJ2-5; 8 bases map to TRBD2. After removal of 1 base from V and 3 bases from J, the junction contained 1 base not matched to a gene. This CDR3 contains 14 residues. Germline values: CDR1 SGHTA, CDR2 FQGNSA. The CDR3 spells CASSLVSGEETQYF. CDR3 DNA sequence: TGTGCCAGCAGCTTAGTTAGCGGGGAAGAGACCCAGTACTTC.

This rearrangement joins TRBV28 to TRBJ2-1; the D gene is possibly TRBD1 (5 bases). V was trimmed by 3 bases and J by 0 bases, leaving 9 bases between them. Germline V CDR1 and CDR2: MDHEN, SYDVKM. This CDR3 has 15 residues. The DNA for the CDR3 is TGTGCCAGCAGTTTGGGGCCGGGCTCCTACAATGAGCAGTTCTTC. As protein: CASSLGPGSYNEQFF.

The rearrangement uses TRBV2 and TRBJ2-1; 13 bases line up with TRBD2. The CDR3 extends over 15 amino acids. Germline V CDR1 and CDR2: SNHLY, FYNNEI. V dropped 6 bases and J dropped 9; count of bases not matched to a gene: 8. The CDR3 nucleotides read TGTGCCAGCAGGAACGGGACTAGCGGGATCTCTGAGCAGTTCTTC. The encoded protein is CASRNGTSGISEQFF.

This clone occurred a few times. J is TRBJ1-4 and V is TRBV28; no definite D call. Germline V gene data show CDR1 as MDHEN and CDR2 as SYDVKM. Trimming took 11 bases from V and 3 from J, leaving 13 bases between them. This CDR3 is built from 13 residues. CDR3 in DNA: TGTGCCTCTCAAATGACTGCTAATGAAAAACTGTTTTTT. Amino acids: CASQMTANEKLFF.

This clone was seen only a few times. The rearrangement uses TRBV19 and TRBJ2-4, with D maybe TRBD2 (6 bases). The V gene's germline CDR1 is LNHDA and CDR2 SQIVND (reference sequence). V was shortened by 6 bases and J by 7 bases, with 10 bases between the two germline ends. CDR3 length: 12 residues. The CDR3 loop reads CASREGRNIQYF. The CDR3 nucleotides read TGTGCCAGTAGGGAGGGAAGGAACATTCAGTACTTC.

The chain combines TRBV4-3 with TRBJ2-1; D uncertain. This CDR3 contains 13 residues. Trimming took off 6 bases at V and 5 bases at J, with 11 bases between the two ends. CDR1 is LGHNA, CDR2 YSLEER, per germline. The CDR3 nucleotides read TGCGCCAGCAGGCAAAACCAGGACAATGAGCAGTTCTTC. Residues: CASRQNQDNEQFF.

The CDR3 spells CASSTPGQGNQPQHF. CDR3 DNA: TGTGCCAGCAGCACCCCGGGACAGGGGAATCAGCCCCAGCATTTT. V usage is TRBV6-5 and J usage is TRBJ1-5; 10 bases align to TRBD1. CDR1 and CDR2 (germline): MNHEY, SVGAGI. The trim removed 6 bases at V and 4 bases at J, leaving 6 bases unmatched. This CDR3 spans 15 amino acids.

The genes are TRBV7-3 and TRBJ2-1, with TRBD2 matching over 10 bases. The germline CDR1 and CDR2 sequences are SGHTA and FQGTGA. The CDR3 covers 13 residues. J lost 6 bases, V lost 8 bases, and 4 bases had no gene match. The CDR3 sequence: CASALAGSNEQFF. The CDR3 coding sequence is TGTGCCAGCGCACTAGCGGGGAGCAATGAGCAGTTCTTC.